What follows are 25 T cell receptor beta chains derived from one specimen sequenced in a study of cytomegalovirus exposure and HLA in healthy donors. 13 Jbeta primers and 60 Vbeta primers were used for the PCR. Sequenced by immunoSEQ multiplex PCR; TCRdb stores in-frame clones only, minus some. The specimen's table records 50,000 or so clones. The sequenced material came from PBMCs. These TCRs come from a man between 40 and 49 years old in good health and CMV-seropositive.

The chain couples TRBV7-8 to TRBJ2-5; the match to TRBD2 covers 8 bases. With 1 base clipped from V and 5 bases from J, the junction kept 9 bases outside the gene matches. The CDR3 loop spans 16 amino acids. Germline V gene sequence: CDR1 SGHVS, CDR2 FQNEAQ. The CDR3 sequence is CASSLEASGLGETQYF. In DNA form, the CDR3 reads TGTGCCAGCAGCTTAGAGGCTAGCGGGTTAGGGGAGACCCAGTACTTC.

The gene calls are TRBV10-1 and TRBJ1-1, with a tentative D call TRBD1 (5 bases). With 2 bases removed from V and 4 bases from J, the gap between germline ends came to 17 bases. Germline V gives CDR1 WNHNN, CDR2 SYGVQD (reference sequence). CDR3 size: 16 residues. The DNA of the CDR3 is TGCGCCAGCAGTGAGAAAATTTCGGGGGTTCCCACTGAAGCTTTCTTT. It codes for CASSEKISGVPTEAFF.

This sequence joins TRBV7-3 and TRBJ2-5; 8 bases are a match to TRBD1. In germline, CDR1 is SGHTA, CDR2 FQGTGA. The CDR3 has 15 amino acids. V was clipped by 5 bases and J by 1 base; unmatched bases: 6. The CDR3 loop is CASSQTGDLQETQYF. DNA of the CDR3: TGTGCCAGCAGCCAGACAGGGGACCTCCAAGAGACCCAGTACTTC.

The chain uses TRBV4-3 and TRBJ2-3, with D possibly matching TRBD2 (6 bases). With 4 bases removed from V and 2 bases from J, the gap between germline ends came to 16 bases. Germline V gene lookup returns CDR1 LGHNA and CDR2 YSLEER. This CDR3 is built from 16 residues. The CDR3 protein is CASSLGGGPYTDTQYF. Here the CDR3 DNA reads TGCGCCAGCAGCCTGGGGGGAGGACCCTACACAGATACGCAGTATTTT.

This clone is classed as medium-sized by frequency. The chain carries TRBV7-9 and TRBJ2-6; 7 bases line up with TRBD2. The V segment lost 5 bases and the J segment 2 bases; nucleotides outside the gene matches: 3. CDR3 length equals 15 residues. Germline CDR1 SEHNR, CDR2 FQNEAQ (reference sequence). CDR3 in amino acids: CASSPGGTGANVLTF. The CDR3 bases are TGTGCCAGCAGCCCCGGGGGGACTGGGGCCAACGTCCTGACTTTC.

The genes are TRBV4-1 and TRBJ2-1; TRBD2 matches at 11 bases. The length of the CDR3 is 17 residues. V shed 3 bases, J shed 8 bases, and the junction held 12 bases outside the gene matches. CDR1 is MGHRA, CDR2 YSYEKL, per germline. The CDR3 reads CASSHPEELAGEYEQFF. In DNA form, the CDR3 reads TGCGCCAGCAGCCACCCTGAGGAACTAGCGGGAGAGTATGAGCAGTTCTTC.

The chain links TRBV9 to TRBJ1-3; D is possibly TRBD1 (5 bases). Germline CDR1 SGDLS, CDR2 YYNGEE. The CDR3 runs 13 residues. Trimming stripped 2 bases from V and 8 bases from J, with 11 bases between. CDR3: CASSVGGTDTIYF. The CDR3 nucleotides read TGTGCCAGCAGCGTGGGAGGGACGGACACCATATATTTT.

Comments on this clone: The junction departs from the called germline gene at one end, perhaps through a read error. This same CDR3 is encoded by further DNA sequences in the sample. This chain connects TRBV6-1 to TRBJ1-1; D is unclear. Germline CDR1 is MNHNS and CDR2 is SASEGT. This CDR3 comprises 13 residues. The CDR3 nucleotides are TGTACCAGCAGACAAGGCTCTAGCCCTGAAGCTTTCTTT. The encoded protein is CTSRQGSSPEAFF.

V and J are TRBV7-2 and TRBJ2-1; the match to TRBD2 covers 11 bases. V trimming: 2 bases; J trimming: 5 bases; junction bases outside the gene matches: 8. This CDR3 region has 17 residues. Germline assignment: CDR1 SGHTA and CDR2 FQGNSA. The CDR3 loop is CASSLWETSGRNNEQFF. CDR3 coding DNA: TGTGCCAGCAGCTTATGGGAAACTAGCGGGAGAAACAATGAGCAGTTCTTC.

J is TRBJ1-4 and V is TRBV14, with 9 bases identical to TRBD1. Losses at the gene ends were 3 bases for V and 8 bases for J; bases not matched to a gene: 7. Per germline, CDR1 SGHDN and CDR2 FVKESK. This CDR3 comprises 15 residues. The CDR3 reads CASSQTGTGREKLFF. The CDR3 DNA follows: TGTGCCAGCAGCCAGACCGGGACAGGGCGAGAAAAACTGTTTTTT.

This rearrangement joins TRBV4-3 to TRBJ2-2; no reliable D call. The CDR3 contains 14 residues. CDR1 and CDR2 from the germline V gene are LGHNA and YSLEER. The V end lost 1 base, the J end lost 4 bases, and 7 bases lay between the germline ends. The CDR3 DNA reads TGCGCCAGCAGCCAAGGGCCGGGCACCGGGGAGCTGTTTTTT. Residues: CASSQGPGTGELFF.

The chain carries TRBV7-9 and TRBJ2-7; 7 nucleotides agree with TRBD2. The junction had 15 bases not matched to a gene; V was cut back by 7 bases and J by 3 bases. The V gene's germline CDR1 is SEHNR and CDR2 FQNEAQ (reference sequence). The CDR3 has 16 residues. DNA for the CDR3: TGTGCCAGCACCAACCCTACTGGGGCGGGGGTCTACGAGCAGTACTTC. Protein sequence: CASTNPTGAGVYEQYF.

This chain links TRBV10-2 with TRBJ2-7; the match to TRBD1 covers 9 bases. CDR3 length: 14 residues. V was pared by 7 bases and J by 2 bases, with 6 bases of the junction left unmatched. In germline, CDR1 is WSHSY, CDR2 SAAADI. The CDR3 here is CASKARDRAYEQYF. CDR3 sequence (DNA): TGCGCCAGCAAAGCCCGGGACAGGGCCTACGAGCAGTACTTC.

The genes are TRBV18 and TRBJ2-7; 11 nucleotides line up with TRBD1. Germline V CDR1 and CDR2: KGHSH, LQKENI. There are 14 residues in the CDR3. J was trimmed by 5 bases and V by 3 bases; bases with no gene match: 3. The DNA for the CDR3 is TGTGCCAGCTCACCCGGGACAGGGGGGGACGAGCAGTACTTC. Residues: CASSPGTGGDEQYF.

The V gene is TRBV2, the J gene TRBJ1-6; the D is unclear. The V end was cut by 8 bases, the J end by 12 bases, with 17 bases between. CDR3 length: 13 residues. Germline CDR1 is SNHLY and CDR2 is FYNNEI. CDR3 in DNA: TGTGCCAGCGGGGAGGGCAATTATCGACCCCTCCACTTT. This codes for CASGEGNYRPLHF.

The chain employs TRBV29-1 and TRBJ2-5; D ambiguous. The germline gives CDR1 SQVTM, CDR2 ANQGSEA. The CDR3 has 12 residues. Trimming took off 3 bases at V and 1 base at J, with 6 bases between the two ends. Here the CDR3 reads CSVDGSQETQYF. Written as DNA, the CDR3 is TGCAGCGTTGATGGCAGCCAAGAGACCCAGTACTTC. Based on the CDR3 plus reference TRBV29-1 and TRBJ2-5, the full variable domain is SAVISQKPSRDICQRGTSLTIQCQVDSQVTMMFWYRQQPGQSLTLIATANQGSEATYESGFVIDKFPISRPNLTFSTLTVSNMSPEDSSIYLCSVDGSQETQYFGPGTRLLVL.

The chain links TRBV25-1 to TRBJ1-6, with a possible D match to TRBD1 (6 bases). The germline gives CDR1 MGHDK, CDR2 SYGVNS. This CDR3 has 13 amino acids. Between the trimmed V and J ends, which lost 7 bases and 6 bases, there was a span of 10 bases. The CDR3 is CASIGRGNSPLHF. DNA of the CDR3: TGTGCCAGCATCGGCAGGGGTAATTCACCCCTCCACTTT. The full variable domain, rest sourced from reference TRBV25-1 and TRBJ1-6, is EADIYQTPRYLVIGTGKKITLECSQTMGHDKMYWYQQDPGMELHLIHYSYGVNSTEKGDLSSESTVSRIRTEHFPLTLESARPSHTSQYLCASIGRGNSPLHFGNGTRLTVT.

V and J are TRBV11-3 and TRBJ2-7; 9 bases are shared with TRBD2. The germline V gene has CDR1 SGHNT and CDR2 YENEEA. The CDR3 loop spans 13 amino acids. V lost 5 bases, J lost 4 bases, and 3 bases stayed unmatched. This chain's CDR3 is CASSPSGVYEQYF. DNA of the CDR3: TGTGCCAGCAGCCCTAGCGGGGTTTACGAGCAGTACTTC. Full variable domain (missing parts from reference TRBV11-3 and TRBJ2-7): EAGVVQSPRYKIIEKKQPVAFWCNPISGHNTLYWYLQNLGQGPELLIRYENEEAVDDSQLPKDRFSAERLKGVDSTLKIQPAELGDSAVYLCASSPSGVYEQYFGPGTRLTVT.

J is TRBJ2-7 and V is TRBV29-1, with a possible D match to TRBD2 (6 bases). CDR3 size: 12 residues. Germline CDR1 and CDR2: SQVTM and ANQGSEA. V gave up 4 bases and J gave up 4 bases, with 11 bases separating them. CDR3 DNA sequence: TGCAGCGTTGTTCGGGGGAGGTACGAGCAGTACTTC. Translation: CSVVRGRYEQYF.

J is TRBJ2-7 and V is TRBV6-1; D remains ambiguous. The CDR3 is made up of 16 amino acids. V was trimmed by 1 base and J by 0 bases, leaving 13 bases between them. The germline V gene has CDR1 MNHNS and CDR2 SASEGT. CDR3 in DNA: TGTGCCAGCAGTGAAGTCCGACACCTATCCTCCTACGAGCAGTACTTC. Translation: CASSEVRHLSSYEQYF.

This rearrangement joins TRBV28 to TRBJ2-1; 7 bases line up with TRBD2. CDR3 size: 15 residues. Per germline, CDR1 MDHEN and CDR2 SYDVKM. Unmatched junction bases numbered 14, after V lost 6 bases and J lost 9 bases. Here the CDR3 DNA reads TGTGCCAGCAGCTCCCAGATAGCGGGTAGGGGTGAGCAGTTCTTC. Its protein is CASSSQIAGRGEQFF.

The genes are TRBV6-5 and TRBJ2-5, with 7 bases aligning to TRBD2. Trimming cost V 7 bases and J 3 bases; bases outside gene matches: 2. Germline CDR1 and CDR2: MNHEY and SVGAGI. The CDR3 runs 12 residues. As DNA, the CDR3 is TGTGCCAGCATGGGGGGGGAAGAGACCCAGTACTTC. Translation: CASMGGEETQYF.

The rearrangement uses TRBV27 and TRBJ1-4; D perhaps matches TRBD1 (5 bases). V shed 3 bases and J shed 5 bases, with 13 bases lying between them. The CDR3 is 15 residues long. CDR1 is MNHEY, CDR2 SMNVEV, per germline (reference sequence). CDR3: CASSFLRGGNEKLFF. The CDR3 DNA reads as TGTGCCAGCAGTTTTCTGCGCGGGGGGAATGAAAAACTGTTTTTT.

J is TRBJ1-4 and V is TRBV6-6, with 10 bases identical to TRBD1. The CDR3 totals 15 residues. The V and J ends lost 8 bases and 8 bases, in that order; junction bases with no gene match: 11. Per germline, CDR1 MNHNY and CDR2 SVGAGI (reference sequence). Written as DNA, the CDR3 is TGTGCCAGCGACAGGGGGCCTCAAGGGGAAGAAAAACTGTTTTTT. It is translated as CASDRGPQGEEKLFF.

This chain uses TRBV5-6 with TRBJ1-2; possible D gene TRBD1, 5 bases. Germline lookup yields CDR1 SGHDT and CDR2 YYEEEE. With 3 bases removed from V and 5 bases from J, the gap between germline ends came to 8 bases. This CDR3 is 12 amino acids long. The CDR3, as DNA: TGTGCCAGCAGCTCTCGACAGTATGGCTACACCTTC. It is translated as CASSSRQYGYTF.